One and the same sample provided the 14 T cell receptor beta chains below, sequenced in a study of CD4 T cells in relation to SARS-CoV-2 and coronaviruses. Here immunoSEQ multiplex PCR was the method, and the copy in TCRdb shows in-frame clones only, minus some. The sample comprises 27,000 or so clones, about 70% of which are singletons, and about a sixth rests with the top ten. The unexposed donors gave CD4+ T cells in about 2011-2019, prior to COVID-19. The cells were cultured for over eight days before CD4+ T cells were isolated. No antigen has been assigned to these receptors. The material sequenced was CD4+ T cells from PBMCs, cultured in vitro. These receptors were taken from a human donor in good health.

V is TRBV3-1 (or the pseudogene TRBV3-2) and J is TRBJ1-1; TRBD1 aligns across 9 bases. Germline V lookup: CDR1 LGHDT, CDR2 YNNKEL (reference sequence). With V trimmed by 2 bases and J by 4 bases, 8 bases remained unmatched. There are 16 residues in the CDR3. CDR3 nucleotides: TGTGCCAGCAGCCAAACGACAGGGGGGAGAATCACTGAAGCTTTCTTT. Translation gives CASSQTTGGRITEAFF.

The V and J genes are TRBV4-3 and TRBJ2-3, with D perhaps TRBD2 (6 bases). V was cut by 1 base and J by 6 bases, with 8 bases left in between. The CDR3 is 13 residues long. The germline CDR1 and CDR2 sequences are LGHNA and YSLEER. The CDR3 sequence: CASSQVGTDTQYF. For the CDR3, the DNA is TGCGCCAGCAGCCAAGTAGGGACTGATACGCAGTATTTT.

In nucleotides, the CDR3 is TGCGCCAGCAGAACTTCCCCCGCTCAGGGTAATAGGCGATACGAGCAGTACTTC. Its translation: CASRTSPAQGNRRYEQYF. This rearrangement joins TRBV5-1 to TRBJ2-7; perhaps TRBD1 as D (5 bases). Trimming removed 5 bases from V and 4 bases from J, with 28 bases in between. The CDR3 is 18 amino acids. From germline, CDR1 is SGHRS and CDR2 YFSETQ.

This clone was picked up a small number of times. The gene calls are TRBV10-1 and TRBJ1-2; 8 nucleotides match TRBD1. The CDR3 covers 13 residues. After removal of 6 bases from V and 5 bases from J, the junction contained 5 bases not matched to a gene. Germline V gene data show CDR1 as WNHNN and CDR2 as SYGVQD (reference sequence). CDR3 nucleotides: TGCGCCAGCAGCCATGACAGGGGATATGGCTACACCTTC. Protein sequence: CASSHDRGYGYTF.

V usage is TRBV10-3 and J usage is TRBJ2-7; possibly TRBD2 for D (6 bases). Trimming stripped 3 bases from V and 2 bases from J, with 14 bases between. The CDR3 contains 15 residues. Germline V gene lookup returns CDR1 ENHRY and CDR2 SYGVKD. The DNA for the CDR3 is TGTGCCATCAGTGACTTGGCGGGGCCCGCCTACGAGCAGTACTTC. As protein: CAISDLAGPAYEQYF.

This clone occurred once. The chain joins TRBV6-2 or TRBV6-3 to TRBJ1-2, with D unclear. CDR1 and CDR2 (germline): MNHEY, SVGEGT. CDR3 length equals 11 residues. Trimming took 1 base from V and 7 from J, leaving 4 bases between them. Here the CDR3 DNA reads TGTGCCAGCAGTTACTGGGTTGGCTACACCTTC. Translating it yields CASSYWVGYTF.

This clone was seen only once. The rearrangement joins TRBV14 to TRBJ1-2, with D uncertain. The length of the CDR3 is 12 residues. Germline-derived CDR1 and CDR2 are SGHDN and FVKESK. V was clipped by 3 bases and J by 7 bases, with 9 bases between them. CDR3 in amino acids: CASSQATVGYTF. The CDR3 DNA sequence: TGTGCCAGCAGCCAGGCCACAGTTGGCTACACCTTC.

This clone showed up just once. V and J are TRBV29-1 and TRBJ1-2; D gene ambiguous. The length of the CDR3 is 14 residues. Germline V CDR1 and CDR2: SQVTM, ANQGSEA. CDR3 nucleotide sequence: TGCACCCTCGGGAGGGAGGAAGCAGGTTTGGGCTACACCTTC. It codes for CTLGREEAGLGYTF.

This chain uses TRBV6-5 with TRBJ1-1; D not resolved. CDR3 length: 13 amino acids. Deletions cut 4 bases from V and 3 bases from J, with 9 bases between. Looked up from germline, CDR1 is MNHEY and CDR2 is SVGAGI. The CDR3 region is CASSLVEDTEAFF. In DNA, the CDR3 is TGTGCCAGCAGTTTAGTTGAGGACACTGAAGCTTTCTTT.

The chain links TRBV6-1 to TRBJ1-4, with unresolved D. Germline lookup yields CDR1 MNHNS and CDR2 SASEGT. Trimming left V 2 bases short and J 10 bases short, with 11 bases between. The CDR3 spans 13 residues. The CDR3 nucleotides are TGTGCCAGCAGTGAATTGGGGTTGGCAAAACTGTTTTTT. Translating gives CASSELGLAKLFF.

V gene TRBV4-1 combines with J gene TRBJ2-5, with 11 nucleotides matching TRBD2. The CDR3 consists of 18 residues. J gave up 5 bases and V 0 bases, and 11 bases lay outside the gene matches. The germline CDR1 and CDR2 sequences are MGHRA and YSYEKL. The CDR3 sequence: CASSQDPGLADLRETQYF. The CDR3, as DNA: TGCGCCAGCAGCCAAGATCCGGGACTAGCGGACTTAAGGGAGACCCAGTACTTC.

CDR3: CASSLDGLEGYGYTF. The DNA of the CDR3 is TGCGCCAGCAGCTTGGACGGCCTGGAGGGCTATGGCTACACCTTC. The chain uses TRBV5-1 and TRBJ1-2; no firm D call. This CDR3 has 15 residues. Germline values: CDR1 SGHRS, CDR2 YFSETQ. Trimming stripped 0 bases from V and 4 bases from J, with 13 bases between.

The chain uses TRBV3-1 (or the pseudogene TRBV3-2) and TRBJ1-2, with D uncertain. There are 13 residues in the CDR3. CDR1 is LGHDT, CDR2 YNNKEL, per germline (reference sequence). V shed 2 bases and J shed 2 bases, with 6 bases lying between them. The CDR3 protein is CASSQSRNYGYTF. CDR3 bases: TGTGCCAGCAGCCAATCCAGGAACTATGGCTACACCTTC.

V and J are TRBV1 and TRBJ2-7; no check of the table's D call, TRBD2, against the DNA was made. TRBV1 is deemed a pseudogene. CDR3 length: 17 residues. CDR3 region: CTSSQAFPGGRLDEQYF. Written as DNA, the CDR3 is TGCACCAGCAGCCAAGCCTTCCCCGGAGGGAGGTTAGACGAGCAGTACTTC.